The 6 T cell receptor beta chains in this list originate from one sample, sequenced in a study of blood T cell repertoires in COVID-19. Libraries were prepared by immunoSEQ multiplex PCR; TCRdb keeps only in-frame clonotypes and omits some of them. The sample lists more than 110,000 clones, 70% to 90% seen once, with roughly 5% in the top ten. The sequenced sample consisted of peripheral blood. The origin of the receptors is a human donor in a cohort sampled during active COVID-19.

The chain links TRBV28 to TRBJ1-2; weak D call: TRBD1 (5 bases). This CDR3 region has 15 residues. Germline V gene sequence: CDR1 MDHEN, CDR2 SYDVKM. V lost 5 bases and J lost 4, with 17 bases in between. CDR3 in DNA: TGTGCCAGCAGTGATCGACGGGACTCCCTCTATGGCTACACCTTC. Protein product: CASSDRRDSLYGYTF.

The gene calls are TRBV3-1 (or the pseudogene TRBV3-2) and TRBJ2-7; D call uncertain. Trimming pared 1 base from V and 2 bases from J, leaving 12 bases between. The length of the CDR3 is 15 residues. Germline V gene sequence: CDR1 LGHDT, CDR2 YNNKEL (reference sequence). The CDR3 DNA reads TGTGCCAGCAGCCAAGGCCCCAACGGAGCCTACGAGCAGTACTTC. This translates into CASSQGPNGAYEQYF.

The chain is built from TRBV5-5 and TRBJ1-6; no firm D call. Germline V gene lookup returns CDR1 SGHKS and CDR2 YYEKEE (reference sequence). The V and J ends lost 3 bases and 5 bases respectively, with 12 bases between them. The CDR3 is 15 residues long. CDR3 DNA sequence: TGTGCCAGCAGCTCCACGGGATGGGATAATTCACCCCTCCACTTT. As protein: CASSSTGWDNSPLHF.

The CDR3 DNA is TGTGCCAGCAGTTTAGTGGGACTAGCGGGAGGGGGGTACAATGAGCAGTTCTTC. Translating gives CASSLVGLAGGGYNEQFF. The chain joins TRBV27 to TRBJ2-1, with 16 bases aligning to TRBD2. The V segment lost 2 bases and the J segment 4 bases; nucleotides outside the gene matches: 5. The CDR3 loop spans 18 amino acids. Germline CDR1 is MNHEY and CDR2 is SMNVEV (reference sequence).

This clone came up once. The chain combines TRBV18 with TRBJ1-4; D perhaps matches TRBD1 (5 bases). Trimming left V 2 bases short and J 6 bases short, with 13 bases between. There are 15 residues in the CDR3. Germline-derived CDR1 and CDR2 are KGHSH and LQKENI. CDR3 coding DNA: TGTGCCAGCTCACCATCGTGGGGGAGGGATGAAAAACTGTTTTTT. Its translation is CASSPSWGRDEKLFF.

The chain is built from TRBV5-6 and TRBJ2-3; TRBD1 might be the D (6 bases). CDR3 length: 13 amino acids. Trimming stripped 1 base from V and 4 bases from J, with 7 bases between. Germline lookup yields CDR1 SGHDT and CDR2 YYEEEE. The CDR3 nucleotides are TGTGCCAGCAGCTTGTCAGGGGCAGATACGCAGTATTTT. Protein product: CASSLSGADTQYF.